The clone carrying this T cell receptor (beta chain) was detected only a few times. This sample stems from a study of CD8 T cells in ankylosing spondylitis. Germline V CDR1 and CDR2: SGHVS, FQNEAQ. V lost 5 bases, J lost 1 base, and 6 bases stayed unmatched. The CDR3 is made up of 16 amino acids. MiXCR, applied by TCRdb to the 5' RACE reads, yields one record per CDR3 protein. The sample carries 50,000 to 70,000 distinct CDR3 sequences, 6.2% recorded once. V and J are TRBV7-8 and TRBJ2-2; 8 bases fit TRBD2. The sample was synovial fluid, either unsorted or a sorted T cell fraction (not recorded which). This sequence was found in a male donor with ankylosing spondylitis. CDR3 region: CASSPLAGGNTGELFF. For the CDR3, the DNA is TGTGCCAGCAGCCCCCTTGCGGGAGGGAACACCGGGGAGCTGTTTTTT.